This T cell receptor (beta chain) was captured in a study of blood T cell repertoires in COVID-19. Study context: The origin of the acute and convalescent COVID-19 samples was the United States, Italy and Spain.

In the original processing: Estimates of nucleated cell counts were drawn from the amplification of reference gene primers. Using immunoSEQ multiplex PCR, the repertoire was profiled, and TCRdb retains in-frame clones only, with some absent. V and J calls and clone size come straight from that table; D and trimming were deduced from the DNA. Of about 260,000 clones in the sample, 87% were seen once. This CDR3 has 14 residues. V lost 5 bases to trimming and J lost 1 base, with 9 bases between them. CDR1 and CDR2 from the germline V gene are SGHRS and YFSETQ. The source is a woman aged 40 to 50 who had recovered from COVID-19. The sample comprised peripheral blood. The chain links TRBV5-1 to TRBJ2-2; D gene unclear. The CDR3 DNA reads as TGCGCCAGCAGTCCTCTACTGAACACCGGGGAGCTGTTTTTT. Amino acid sequence: CASSPLLNTGELFF.